The T cell receptor beta chain under discussion was sequenced for a study of human T cells and chemical hapten exposure. The wider study: Epicutaneous patch tests delivered 0.01% DPC to the upper back, with evaluation at 6 days. Alopecia areata, totalis or universalis affected patients who were mostly female.

Time point reported: pre-sensitization, week 0. Described treatment: therapeutic diphenylcyclopropenone sensitization with weekly scalp DPC. Total RNA extraction was carried out from unfractionated whole blood. The V gene lost 8 bases and the J gene lost 3 bases, with 14 bases spanning the gap. The germline V gene encodes CDR1 SNHLY and CDR2 FYNNEI. The CDR3 sequence is 14 residues long. Separate cDNA molecules received unique molecular identifiers, which the library attached to them. TCRdb fed the RACE reads into MiXCR, producing one record per CDR3 protein. The sample comprises just under 35,000 distinct CDR3 sequences, 10% of which are singletons, and 27% rests with the top ten.

The receptor's source is a middle-aged man with alopecia areata. Some clones in this sample may be carry-over from other donors' samples. The sample consisted of whole blood, taken in connection with sensitization to the hapten diphenylcyclopropenone (DPC). V is TRBV2 and J is TRBJ2-1; tentatively, D is TRBD2 (5 bases). This chain's CDR3 is CASRYRRGYNEQFF. CDR3 nucleotide sequence: TGTGCCAGCCGCTATCGTCGGGGCTACAATGAGCAGTTCTTC.